The T cell receptor beta chain under discussion was sequenced for a study of persistence of HIV-infected CD4 T cells. Study at large: The sample holds CD4+ T cells responsive to CMV or HIV-1 Gag. Study-wide findings and caveats: TCRbeta richness was lower in CMV- and Gag-responding cells than in anti-CD3/anti-CD28-responding cells.

Stimulation used approximately 9.5 ug/mL lysate from CMV-infected fibroblasts. CD40L/CD69 double-negative CD45RO-high memory CD4+ T cells were collected. CD8+ T cells were removed from PBMCs prior to stimulation. The libraries were made with immunoSEQ version 4 in survey mode. Genomic DNA was diluted to 10 ng/uL, up to roughly 1 ug per sample. Data came from immunoSEQ multiplex PCR; TCRdb stores just in-frame clones and leaves some out. The sample lists 25,000 to 35,000 clones; approximately 85% were seen once. This CDR3 is 15 amino acids long. Trimming removed 5 bases at V and 0 bases at J, with 11 bases between. Germline CDR1 is LGHNA and CDR2 is YSLEER. Concerning this clone: Its matching antigen is unknown.

The sequences come from CD4+ T cells sorted from PBMCs after approximately 18-hour stimulation, collected from a patient who received antiretroviral therapy. This chain connects TRBV4-3 to TRBJ1-3; no clear D. This TCR came from an adult man with HIV who was CMV-seropositive. The CDR3 sequence: CASSSFTDSGNTIYF. CDR3 nucleotide sequence: TGCGCCAGCAGCTCATTTACAGACTCTGGAAACACCATATATTTT.